A single sample gave rise to the 20 T cell receptor beta chains below, sequenced in a study of response to subunit inactivated influenza vaccine. TCRdb re-called the RT-PCR reads with MiXCR, one entry per CDR3 protein. In the table there are hundreds of thousands of distinct CDR3 sequences, around 13% of which are singletons. The sample was PBMCs from blood, taken 14 days before vaccination. These receptors were collected from a middle-aged man who received an inactivated influenza vaccine.

This clonotype has just a few counts. One base away lies a much larger clone, so this may be a sequencing read error. This chain links TRBV28 with TRBJ2-7; D is undetermined. CDR1 and CDR2 from the germline V gene are MDHEN and SYDVKM. The CDR3 runs to 10 residues. The V gene lost 5 bases and the J gene lost 2 bases, with 1 base spanning the gap. The CDR3 DNA sequence: TGTGCCAGCAGTACCTACGAGCAGTACTTC. Its protein is CASSTYEQYF.

There are many counts of this clonotype. The rearrangement links TRBV6-5 to TRBJ2-3; D perhaps matches TRBD2 (5 bases). With 2 bases removed from V and 6 bases from J, the gap between germline ends came to 12 bases. The CDR3 length is 14 residues. Germline CDR1 and CDR2: MNHEY and SVGAGI. CDR3 loop: CASSYGGDRDTQYF. In DNA form, the CDR3 reads TGTGCCAGCAGTTACGGAGGAGACCGGGATACGCAGTATTTT.

This clonotype was recorded a few times. The V call is TRBV7-9, the J call TRBJ2-4, with D unclear. Trimming stripped 2 bases from V and 7 bases from J, with 9 bases between. This CDR3 has 13 amino acids. Looked up from germline, CDR1 is SEHNR and CDR2 is FQNEAQ (reference sequence). The CDR3 here is CASSLLGQNIQYF. CDR3 in DNA: TGTGCCAGCAGCTTATTGGGTCAGAACATTCAGTACTTC.

This clonotype was observed a handful of times. The gene calls are TRBV7-8 and TRBJ1-4, with D tentatively TRBD1 (5 bases). The V gene lost 5 bases and the J gene lost 6 bases, with 13 bases spanning the gap. The CDR3 runs to 14 residues. CDR1 is SGHVS and CDR2 is FQNEAQ in the germline V gene. The chain's CDR3 is CASSPSGADEKLFF. Written as DNA, the CDR3 is TGTGCCAGCAGCCCCAGCGGGGCTGATGAAAAACTGTTTTTT.

This clonotype was counted a few times. The V gene is TRBV7-8, the J gene TRBJ2-1; possible D gene TRBD2, 5 bases. The CDR3 runs to 13 residues. Trimming removed 8 bases at V and 8 bases at J, with 16 bases between. The V gene's germline CDR1 is SGHVS and CDR2 FQNEAQ. The CDR3 sequence is CASELPPADEQFF. Written as DNA, the CDR3 is TGTGCCAGCGAATTACCCCCAGCGGATGAGCAGTTCTTC.

This clonotype was counted at least ten times. The chain uses TRBV4-1 and TRBJ1-2; perhaps TRBD1 as D (6 bases). Trimming left V 1 base short and J 4 bases short, with 16 bases between. CDR1 is MGHRA, CDR2 YSYEKL, per germline. This CDR3 comprises 16 residues. The CDR3 DNA is TGCGCCAGCAGCCAAGGGGAACCGGGACACCTCTATGGCTACACCTTC. Residues: CASSQGEPGHLYGYTF.

This chain links TRBV12-3 or TRBV12-4 with TRBJ1-5; D not certain. The CDR3 loop spans 15 amino acids. Trimming removed 1 base at V and 6 bases at J, with 13 bases between. The CDR3 region has the DNA TGTGCCAGCAGTTTAGAGGCGGGAGGTGGTCAGCCCCAGCATTTT. This encodes CASSLEAGGGQPQHF.

This chain links TRBV29-1 with TRBJ2-5, with D unresolved. Trimming took 4 bases from V and 1 from J, leaving 7 bases between them. In germline, CDR1 is SQVTM, CDR2 ANQGSEA. This CDR3 spans 12 amino acids. CDR3 amino acids: CSVADAQETQYF. The CDR3 DNA follows: TGCAGCGTTGCGGACGCCCAAGAGACCCAGTACTTC.

The rearrangement links TRBV6-1 to TRBJ1-2, with D hard to call. This CDR3 spans 12 amino acids. The germline V and J ends were trimmed by 4 bases and 3 bases, with 6 bases remaining between them. CDR1 is MNHNS, CDR2 SASEGT, per germline. The CDR3 DNA follows: TGTGCCAGCAGTGGGACCCACTATGGCTACACCTTC. Protein sequence: CASSGTHYGYTF.

This clonotype came up a few times. The rearrangement joins TRBV20-1 to TRBJ2-1; the D gene is possibly TRBD1 (6 bases). The V end lost 0 bases, the J end lost 0 bases, and 12 bases lay between the germline ends. The CDR3 consists of 16 residues. The germline gives CDR1 DFQATT, CDR2 SNEGSKA (reference sequence). CDR3 DNA sequence: TGCAGTGCTAGAGATCTAGGGGGATTCTCCTACAATGAGCAGTTCTTC. It codes for CSARDLGGFSYNEQFF.

This clonotype has at least ten counts. The chain has TRBV3-1 and TRBJ2-3; 10 nucleotides line up with TRBD2. With 7 bases clipped from V and 2 bases from J, the junction kept 6 bases outside the gene matches. This CDR3 has 15 residues. The germline V gene has CDR1 LGHDT and CDR2 YNNKEL (reference sequence). The CDR3 region is CASTLAGANTDTQYF. In nucleotides, the CDR3 is TGTGCCAGCACCCTAGCGGGGGCCAACACAGATACGCAGTATTTT.

The genes are TRBV12-3 or TRBV12-4 and TRBJ2-1, with D tentatively TRBD2 (7 bases). This CDR3 is 11 amino acids long. V lost 7 bases to trimming and J lost 16 bases, with 17 bases between them. In DNA, the CDR3 is TGTGCCAGCAACCCCGGCGGGGGCCAATTCTTC. Amino acids: CASNPGGGQFF.

This rearrangement joins TRBV20-1 to TRBJ2-1, with TRBD1 matching over 9 bases. Trimming took 3 bases from V and 8 from J; bases not matched to a gene: 11. This CDR3 region has 15 residues. Per germline, CDR1 DFQATT and CDR2 SNEGSKA (reference sequence). The CDR3 nucleotides read TGCAGTGCTAGTGGGACAGGGACCCATACCGATGAGCAGTTCTTC. Protein sequence: CSASGTGTHTDEQFF.

This chain uses TRBV4-3 with TRBJ2-5; no clear D gene. Germline V gene sequence: CDR1 LGHNA, CDR2 YSLEER. The CDR3 consists of 13 residues. V was cut by 0 bases and J by 7 bases, with 9 bases left in between. The CDR3 nucleotides read TGCGCCAGCAGCCAAGACGATTGGGGGACCCAGTACTTC. It specifies CASSQDDWGTQYF.

This sequence joins TRBV10-3 and TRBJ2-7, with D perhaps TRBD2 (6 bases). The V gene's germline CDR1 is ENHRY and CDR2 SYGVKD. The CDR3 runs to 15 residues. V lost 10 bases, J lost 0 bases, and 19 bases lay in between. The CDR3 nucleotides read TGTGCCAGCGTCGCGGGGCCCTTTAGCTCCTACGAGCAGTACTTC. This translates into CASVAGPFSSYEQYF.

The chain is built from TRBV20-1 and TRBJ2-3, with D unclear. The germline gives CDR1 DFQATT, CDR2 SNEGSKA (reference sequence). The CDR3 totals 14 residues. Deletions cut 2 bases from V and 4 bases from J, with 13 bases between. The CDR3 DNA sequence: TGCAGTGCTAGAACCCCCCTAGGTGCAGATACGCAGTATTTT. Amino acid sequence: CSARTPLGADTQYF.

This clonotype was counted a few times. The chain is built from TRBV20-1 and TRBJ1-5, with a tentative D call TRBD1 (5 bases). The CDR3 runs 13 residues. Germline V CDR1 and CDR2: DFQATT, SNEGSKA (reference sequence). Trimming cost V 6 bases and J 6 bases, with 15 bases left between them. As DNA, the CDR3 is TGCAGTGCGTCGGGCAGGGCGACTCAGCCCCAGCATTTT. Its translation is CSASGRATQPQHF.

This chain links TRBV10-3 with TRBJ1-5; TRBD1 is a possible D gene (6 bases). Between the trimmed V and J ends, which lost 0 bases and 6 bases, there was a span of 12 bases. CDR1 ENHRY and CDR2 SYGVKD come from the germline V gene. CDR3 length: 15 amino acids. The CDR3 DNA reads as TGTGCCATCAGTGAGTCGTTGACAGGTAGTCAGCCCCAGCATTTT. Translated, it gives CAISESLTGSQPQHF.

The V call is TRBV11-2, the J call TRBJ2-4; 10 bases line up with TRBD2. Per germline, CDR1 SGHAT and CDR2 FQNNGV. The CDR3 has 19 amino acids. V lost 2 bases to trimming and J lost 0 bases; unmatched junction nucleotides: 10. DNA of the CDR3: TGTGCCAGCAGCTTAAAGGTTCTAGCGGGGGCCCTAGCCAAAAACATTCAGTACTTC. It yields the protein CASSLKVLAGALAKNIQYF.

The J gene is TRBJ1-5, the V gene TRBV20-1, with TRBD1 identical over 8 bases. CDR1 DFQATT and CDR2 SNEGSKA come from the germline V gene (reference sequence). V lost 6 bases and J lost 6; bases outside the gene matches: 10. The CDR3 covers 14 residues. The CDR3 DNA follows: TGCAGTGCGCTTACAGGGGGGAGTGGTCAGCCCCAGCATTTT. It is translated as CSALTGGSGQPQHF.